This T cell receptor (beta chain) was obtained from a study of neoadjuvant nivolumab and ipilimumab in lung cancer. Study results and caveats: Resected tumors had greater TCR richness and clonality than uninvolved lung.

The table came from immunoSEQ multiplex PCR; TCRdb's copy has only in-frame clones and leaves some out. This table holds tens of thousands of clones, approximately 81% found once. V shed 4 bases and J shed 3 bases, with 12 bases lying between them. CDR1 is GTSNPN, CDR2 SVGIG, per germline (reference sequence). The CDR3 has 13 residues. This clone was recorded a few times. No antigen is known for it. Here the sequenced sample was peripheral blood, taken before neoadjuvant nivolumab, alone or with ipilimumab. The rearrangement uses TRBV30 and TRBJ1-1; no definite D call. This TCR was recovered from an adult with non-small cell lung cancer. Here the CDR3 reads CAWKTALHTEAFF. CDR3 DNA: TGTGCCTGGAAAACAGCCCTACACACTGAAGCTTTCTTT. Drawing the rest from reference TRBV30 and TRBJ1-1, the complete variable domain is SQTIHQWPATLVQPVGSPLSLECTVEGTSNPNLYWYRQAAGRGLQLLFYSVGIGQISSEVPQNLSASRPQDRQFILSSKKLLLSDSGFYLCAWKTALHTEAFFGQGTRLTVV.